This T cell receptor beta chain was profiled in a study of CD8 T cells in ankylosing spondylitis. In this sample, this clonotype turned up many times. The CDR3 covers 16 residues. Trimming took 4 bases from V and 8 from J; bases not matched to a gene: 16. Germline loops: CDR1 SGHDT, CDR2 YYEEEE. Scientists made TCR beta libraries using quantitative 5'-RACE with molecular barcodes. Using its own MiXCR run on the 5' RACE reads, TCRdb lists one record per CDR3 protein. The sample consists of around 130,000 distinct CDR3 sequences, 7% of them appearing once. The clonotype was recovered from a male donor with ankylosing spondylitis or in good health (not recorded which). Sequences were obtained from blood, either unsorted or a sorted T cell fraction (not recorded which). The chain links TRBV5-6 to TRBJ2-5; 8 bases fit TRBD1. The CDR3 loop reads CASSRPVQGARQTQYF. The CDR3 DNA is TGTGCCAGCAGCCGTCCAGTGCAGGGGGCTCGGCAAACCCAGTACTTC.